A single T cell receptor beta chain is shown here with its context. What it binds is not known. These data originate in a study of PD-1 blockade in classical Hodgkin lymphoma. At the level of the study: Patients got intravenous nivolumab 3 mg/kg every 2 weeks. Study results and limitations: Newly diagnosed patients were reported to start with lower TCR diversity than healthy donors. By cycle point C4D1, TCR diversity had risen significantly in CD4+ cells (but not CD8+ cells).

Clones were read by immunoSEQ multiplex PCR, and TCRdb kept only the in-frame ones, dropping some. Among around 10,000 clones listed, around 80% were seen once. Autologous stem cell transplantation was followed by relapse in every patient, and brentuximab vedotin exposure varied. The CDR3 has 16 residues. This specimen was peripheral blood mononuclear cells (PBMCs), taken before the second cycle of nivolumab. This chain uses TRBV21-1 with TRBJ1-5. TRBV21-1 is shown as a pseudogene. The origin of this receptor is a human donor with classical Hodgkin lymphoma. This chain's CDR3 is CASSKDGINSNQPQHF. The CDR3, as DNA: TGTGCCAGCAGCAAAGACGGGATTAATAGCAATCAGCCCCAGCATTTT.